This T cell receptor beta chain was obtained from a study of cytomegalovirus exposure and HLA in healthy donors. Study overall: From donors who were HLA-typed, an early data release held around 80 million unique TCRs.

Germline loops: CDR1 MNHNS, CDR2 SASEGT. Deletions cut 5 bases from V and 12 bases from J, with 13 bases between. CDR3 length: 11 amino acids. Findings of the study overall: Within an earlier analysis, most TCR beta V segments proved productive either about 87% or about 30% of the time.

A note on this clone: Its antigen is unidentified.

Amplification used 60 Vbeta primers and 13 Jbeta primers. Clones were sequenced by immunoSEQ multiplex PCR, and TCRdb holds only the in-frame ones, with some missing. The sample yields about 160,000 clones, roughly 77% seen once. The TCR comes from a human donor in good health. The chain combines TRBV6-1 with TRBJ1-2; possible D gene TRBD1, 5 bases. The source material was PBMCs. The CDR3 DNA is TGTGCCAGCAGTCGCCAGGGATTCAACACCTTC. Translating gives CASSRQGFNTF.